The clone carrying this TCR beta chain was picked up one time. Its specificity is unknown. The assay was carried out at the deep level. For every subset, genomic DNA was evenly distributed across several immunoSEQ plates. The sorted-subset replicate PCRs were given 150 to 200 ng DNA, which is 30,000 or so T cell genomes. Generated by immunoSEQ multiplex PCR, the TCRdb table keeps only in-frame clones and is missing some. Of 950,000 to 1,100,000 clones listed, about 75% are singletons. This CDR3 has 16 residues. Germline V gene lookup returns CDR1 MDHEN and CDR2 SYDVKM. The ends lost 7 bases at V and 5 bases at J; junction bases unmatched: 8. This specimen belongs to a study of shared clonotypes between healthy human individuals. General study results and limits: Sharing across several donors was seen in 5% to 5.5% of naive CD4 clonotypes.

The V call is TRBV28, the J call TRBJ2-7; 16 positions agree with TRBD2. Material: memory CD4+ T cells sorted from blood. Subset denoted: CD45RA-negative fraction. The sequence came from a man aged 18 to 29 in good health. The CDR3 reads CASIRLGTSGGDEQYF. The CDR3 region has the DNA TGTGCCAGCATACGACTGGGGACTAGCGGGGGGGACGAGCAGTACTTC.